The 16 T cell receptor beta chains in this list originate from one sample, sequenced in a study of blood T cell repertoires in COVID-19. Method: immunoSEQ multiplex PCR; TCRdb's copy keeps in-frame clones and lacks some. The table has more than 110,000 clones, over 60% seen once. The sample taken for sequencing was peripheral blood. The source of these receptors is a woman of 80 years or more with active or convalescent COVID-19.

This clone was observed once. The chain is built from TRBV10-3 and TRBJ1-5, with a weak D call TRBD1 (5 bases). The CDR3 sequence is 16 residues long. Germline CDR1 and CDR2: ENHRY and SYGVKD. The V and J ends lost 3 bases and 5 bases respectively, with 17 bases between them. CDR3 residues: CAISDHGGSGDQPQHF. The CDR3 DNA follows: TGTGCCATCAGTGATCACGGGGGTTCGGGCGATCAGCCCCAGCATTTT.

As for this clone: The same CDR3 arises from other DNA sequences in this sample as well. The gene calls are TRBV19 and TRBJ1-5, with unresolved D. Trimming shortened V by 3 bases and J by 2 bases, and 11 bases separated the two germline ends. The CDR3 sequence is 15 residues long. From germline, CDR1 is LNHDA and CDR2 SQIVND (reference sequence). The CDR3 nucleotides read TGTGCCAGTAGTATCTCGGGTGGAGGCAATCAGCCCCAGCATTTT. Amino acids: CASSISGGGNQPQHF.

In DNA, the CDR3 is TGTGCCAGCAGCTTCTCGAGCTTTAATGAAAAACTGTTTTTT. The encoded protein is CASSFSSFNEKLFF. V is TRBV7-9 and J is TRBJ1-4; D gene unclear. The V gene's germline CDR1 is SEHNR and CDR2 FQNEAQ (reference sequence). The V and J ends lost 3 bases and 4 bases respectively, with 9 bases between them. The length of the CDR3 is 14 residues.

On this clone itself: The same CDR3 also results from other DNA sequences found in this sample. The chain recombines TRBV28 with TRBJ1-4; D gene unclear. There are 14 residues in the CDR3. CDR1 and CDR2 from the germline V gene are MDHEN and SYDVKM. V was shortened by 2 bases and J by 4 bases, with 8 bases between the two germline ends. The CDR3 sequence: CASSLAGINEKLFF. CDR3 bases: TGTGCCAGCAGTTTAGCAGGCATTAATGAAAAACTGTTTTTT. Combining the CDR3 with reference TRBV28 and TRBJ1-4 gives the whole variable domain DVKVTQSSRYLVKRTGEKVFLECVQDMDHENMFWYRQDPGLGLRLIYFSYDVKMKEKGDIPEGYSVSREKKERFSLILESASTNQTSMYLCASSLAGINEKLFFGSGTQLSVL.

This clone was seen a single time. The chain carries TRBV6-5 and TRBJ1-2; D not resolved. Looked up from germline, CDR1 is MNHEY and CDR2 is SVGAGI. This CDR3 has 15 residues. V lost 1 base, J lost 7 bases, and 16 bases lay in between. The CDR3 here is CASSYYEGWRTGYTF. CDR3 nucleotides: TGTGCCAGCAGTTACTACGAGGGATGGCGCACTGGCTACACCTTC.

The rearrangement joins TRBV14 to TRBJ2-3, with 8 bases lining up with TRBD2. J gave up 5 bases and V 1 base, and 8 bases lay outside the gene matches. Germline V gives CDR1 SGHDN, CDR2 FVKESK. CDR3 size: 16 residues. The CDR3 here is CASSQGLRGAVDTQYF. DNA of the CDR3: TGTGCCAGCAGCCAAGGTTTGCGGGGGGCGGTAGATACGCAGTATTTT.

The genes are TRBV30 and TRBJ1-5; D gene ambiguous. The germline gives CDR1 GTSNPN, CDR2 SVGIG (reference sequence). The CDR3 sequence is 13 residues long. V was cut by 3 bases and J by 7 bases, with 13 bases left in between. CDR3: CAWSSDFWQPQHF. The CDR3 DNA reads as TGTGCCTGGAGCAGCGATTTTTGGCAGCCCCAGCATTTT.

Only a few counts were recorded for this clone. CDR3: CASSPGQGITGELFF. As DNA, the CDR3 is TGCGCCAGCAGTCCGGGACAGGGGATCACCGGGGAGCTGTTTTTT. This rearrangement joins TRBV5-1 to TRBJ2-2, with 10 nucleotides matching TRBD1. V shed 5 bases, J shed 4 bases, and the junction held 5 bases outside the gene matches. There are 15 residues in the CDR3. In germline, CDR1 is SGHRS, CDR2 YFSETQ.

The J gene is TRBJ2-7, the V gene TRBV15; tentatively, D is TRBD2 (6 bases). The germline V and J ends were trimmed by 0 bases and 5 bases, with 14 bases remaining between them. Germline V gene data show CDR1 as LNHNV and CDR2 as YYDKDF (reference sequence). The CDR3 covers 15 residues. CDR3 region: CATSREGGGFDEQYF. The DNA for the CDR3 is TGTGCCACCAGCAGAGAGGGTGGGGGGTTCGACGAGCAGTACTTC.

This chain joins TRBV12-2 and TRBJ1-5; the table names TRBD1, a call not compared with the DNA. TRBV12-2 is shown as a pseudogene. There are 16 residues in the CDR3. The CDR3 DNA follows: TGTGCAAGTCGCCCGCAGGGGGTACATAGCAATCAGCCCCAGCATTTT. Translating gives CASRPQGVHSNQPQHF.

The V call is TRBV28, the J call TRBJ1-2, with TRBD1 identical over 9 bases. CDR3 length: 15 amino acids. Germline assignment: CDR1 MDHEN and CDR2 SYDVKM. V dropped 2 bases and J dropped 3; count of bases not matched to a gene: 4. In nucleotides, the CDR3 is TGTGCCAGCAGTTTAGGACAGGGGAGGTACTATGGCTACACCTTC. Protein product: CASSLGQGRYYGYTF.

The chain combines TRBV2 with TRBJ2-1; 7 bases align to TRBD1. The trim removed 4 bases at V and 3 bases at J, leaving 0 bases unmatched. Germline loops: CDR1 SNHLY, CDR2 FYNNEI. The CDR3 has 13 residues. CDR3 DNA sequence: TGTGCCAGCAGTGGGGACAGCTACAATGAGCAGTTCTTC. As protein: CASSGDSYNEQFF.

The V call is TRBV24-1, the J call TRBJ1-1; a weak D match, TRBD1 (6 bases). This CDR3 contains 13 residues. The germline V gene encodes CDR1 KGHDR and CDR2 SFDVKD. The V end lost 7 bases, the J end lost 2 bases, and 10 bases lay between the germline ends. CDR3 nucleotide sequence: TGTGCCACCAGGCGACAGGACAACACTGAAGCTTTCTTT. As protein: CATRRQDNTEAFF.

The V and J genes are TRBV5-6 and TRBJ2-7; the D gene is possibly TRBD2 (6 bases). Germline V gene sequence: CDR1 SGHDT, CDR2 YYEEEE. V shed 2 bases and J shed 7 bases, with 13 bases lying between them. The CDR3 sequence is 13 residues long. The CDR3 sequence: CASSLGRFGEQYF. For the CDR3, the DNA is TGTGCCAGCAGCTTAGGGAGGTTCGGGGAGCAGTACTTC.

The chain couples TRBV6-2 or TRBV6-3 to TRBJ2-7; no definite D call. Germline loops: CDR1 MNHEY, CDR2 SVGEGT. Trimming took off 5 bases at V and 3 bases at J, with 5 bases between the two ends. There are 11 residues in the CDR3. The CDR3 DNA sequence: TGTGCCAGCAGTCGACTCTACGAGCAGTACTTC. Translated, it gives CASSRLYEQYF.

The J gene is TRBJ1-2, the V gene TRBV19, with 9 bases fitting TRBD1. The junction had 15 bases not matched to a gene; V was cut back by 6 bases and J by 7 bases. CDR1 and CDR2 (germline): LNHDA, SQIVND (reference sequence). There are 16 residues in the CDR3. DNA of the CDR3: TGTGCCAGTAGGCCCGGGACAGGGAGTAGGTCGAGTGGCTACACCTTC. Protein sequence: CASRPGTGSRSSGYTF.